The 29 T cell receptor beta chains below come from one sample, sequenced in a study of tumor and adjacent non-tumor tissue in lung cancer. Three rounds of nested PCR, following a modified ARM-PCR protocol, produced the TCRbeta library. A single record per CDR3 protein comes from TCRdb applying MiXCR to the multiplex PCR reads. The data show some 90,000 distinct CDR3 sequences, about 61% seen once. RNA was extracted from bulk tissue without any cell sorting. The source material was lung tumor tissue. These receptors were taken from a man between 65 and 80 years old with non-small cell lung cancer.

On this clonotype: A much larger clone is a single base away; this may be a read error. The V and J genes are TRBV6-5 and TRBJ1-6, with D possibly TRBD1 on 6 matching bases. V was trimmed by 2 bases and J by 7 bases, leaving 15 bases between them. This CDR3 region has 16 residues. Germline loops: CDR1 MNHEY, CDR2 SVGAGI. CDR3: CASSYGRTVRNSPLHF. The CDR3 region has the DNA TGTGCCAGCAGTTACGGAAGGACAGTAAGAAATTCACCCCTCCACTTT.

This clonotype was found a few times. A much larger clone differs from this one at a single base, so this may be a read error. CDR3 protein: CASNQGQGSYEQYF. The CDR3 DNA is TGCGCCAGCAACCAAGGACAGGGCTCCTACGAGCAGTACTTC. J is TRBJ2-7 and V is TRBV4-1; TRBD1 matches 8 bases. Germline V lookup: CDR1 MGHRA, CDR2 YSYEKL. The CDR3 has 14 amino acids.

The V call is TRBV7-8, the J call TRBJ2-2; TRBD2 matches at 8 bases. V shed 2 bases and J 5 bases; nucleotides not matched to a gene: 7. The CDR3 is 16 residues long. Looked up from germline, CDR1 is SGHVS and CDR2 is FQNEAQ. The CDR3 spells CASSLSAGVRTGELFF. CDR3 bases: TGTGCCAGCAGCTTATCAGCGGGGGTGCGAACCGGGGAGCTGTTTTTT.

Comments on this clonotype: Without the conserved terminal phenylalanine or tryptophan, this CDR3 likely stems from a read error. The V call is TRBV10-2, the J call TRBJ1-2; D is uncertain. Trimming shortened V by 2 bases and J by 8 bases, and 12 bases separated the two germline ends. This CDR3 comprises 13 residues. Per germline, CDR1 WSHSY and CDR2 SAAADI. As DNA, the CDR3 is TGCGCCAGCAGTGAGAGTTTAAGGGTCGGCTACACCATC. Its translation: CASSESLRVGYTI.

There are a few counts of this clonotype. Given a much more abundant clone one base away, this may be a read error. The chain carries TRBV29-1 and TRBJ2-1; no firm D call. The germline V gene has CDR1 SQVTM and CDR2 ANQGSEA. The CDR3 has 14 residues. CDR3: CSVEQIASYSEQFF. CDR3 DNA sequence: TGCAGCGTTGAACAAATAGCCTCCTACAGTGAGCAGTTCTTC.

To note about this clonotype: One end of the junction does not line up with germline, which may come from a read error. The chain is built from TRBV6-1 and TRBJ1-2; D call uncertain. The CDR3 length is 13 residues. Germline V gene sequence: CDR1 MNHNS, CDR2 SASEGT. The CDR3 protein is CTSSDVGGYGYTF. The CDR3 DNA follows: TGTACCAGCAGTGATGTAGGAGGCTATGGCTACACCTTC.

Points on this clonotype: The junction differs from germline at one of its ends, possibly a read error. In nucleotides, the CDR3 is TGTGCCAGCCGCGGAGCGGGCTATATCTACACCTTC. Translating gives CASRGAGYIYTF. This rearrangement joins TRBV5-1 to TRBJ1-2; D call uncertain. The CDR3 is 12 amino acids. Germline V lookup: CDR1 SGHRS, CDR2 YFSETQ.

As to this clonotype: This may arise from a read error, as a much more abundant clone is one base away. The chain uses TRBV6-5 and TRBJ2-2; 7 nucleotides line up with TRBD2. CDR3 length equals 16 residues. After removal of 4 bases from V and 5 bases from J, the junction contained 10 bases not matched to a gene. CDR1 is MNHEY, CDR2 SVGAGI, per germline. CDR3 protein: CASSFLGGRGTGELFF. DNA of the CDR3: TGTGCCAGCAGTTTCCTTGGCGGGAGAGGTACCGGGGAGCTGTTTTTT.

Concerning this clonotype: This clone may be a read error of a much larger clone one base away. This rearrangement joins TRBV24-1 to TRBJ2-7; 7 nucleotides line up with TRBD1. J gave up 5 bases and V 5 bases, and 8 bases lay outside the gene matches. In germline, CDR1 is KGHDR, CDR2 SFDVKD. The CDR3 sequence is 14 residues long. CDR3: CATSAHGDSHEQYF. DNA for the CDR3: TGTGCCACCAGTGCTCATGGGGACAGCCACGAGCAGTACTTC.

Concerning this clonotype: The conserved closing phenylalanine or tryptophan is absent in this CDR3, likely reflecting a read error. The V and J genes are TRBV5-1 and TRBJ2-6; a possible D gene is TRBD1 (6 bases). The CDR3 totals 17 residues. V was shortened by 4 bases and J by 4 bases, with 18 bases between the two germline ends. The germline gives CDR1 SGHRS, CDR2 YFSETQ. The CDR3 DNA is TGCGCCAGCAGCCGAAACAGGGAGATCTTAGGGGCCAACGTCCTGACTTTG. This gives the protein CASSRNREILGANVLTL.

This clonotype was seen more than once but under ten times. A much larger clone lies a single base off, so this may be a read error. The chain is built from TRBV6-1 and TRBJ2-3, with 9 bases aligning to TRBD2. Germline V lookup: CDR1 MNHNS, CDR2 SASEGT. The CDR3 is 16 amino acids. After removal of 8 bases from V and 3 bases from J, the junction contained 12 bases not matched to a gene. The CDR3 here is CASLGGGVGWTDTQYF. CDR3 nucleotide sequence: TGTGCCAGCCTCGGCGGGGGGGTCGGTTGGACAGATACGCAGTATTTT.

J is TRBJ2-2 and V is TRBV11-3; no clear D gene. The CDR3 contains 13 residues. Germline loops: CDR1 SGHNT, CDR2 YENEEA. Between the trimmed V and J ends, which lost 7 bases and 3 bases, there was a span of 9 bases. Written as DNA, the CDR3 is TGTGCCAGCAATACCTTGGACACCGGGGAGCTGTTTTTT. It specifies CASNTLDTGELFF.

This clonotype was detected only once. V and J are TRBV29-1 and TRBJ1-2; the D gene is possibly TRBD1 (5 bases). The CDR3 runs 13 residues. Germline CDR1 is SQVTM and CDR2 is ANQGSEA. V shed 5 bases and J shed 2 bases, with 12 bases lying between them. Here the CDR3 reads CSVSGSSNYGYTF. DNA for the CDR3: TGCAGCGTTTCAGGGTCATCGAACTATGGCTACACCTTC.

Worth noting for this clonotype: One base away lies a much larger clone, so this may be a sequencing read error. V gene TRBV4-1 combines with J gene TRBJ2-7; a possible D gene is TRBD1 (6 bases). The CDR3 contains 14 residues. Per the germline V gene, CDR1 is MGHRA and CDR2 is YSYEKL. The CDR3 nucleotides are TGCGCCAGCAGGCAAGAGGACAGTTCCTACGAGCAGTACTTC. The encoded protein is CASRQEDSSYEQYF.

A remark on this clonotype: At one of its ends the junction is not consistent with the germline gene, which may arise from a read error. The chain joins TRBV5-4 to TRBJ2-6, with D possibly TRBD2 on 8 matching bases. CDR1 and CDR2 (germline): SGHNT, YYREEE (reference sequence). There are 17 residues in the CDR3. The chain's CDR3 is CPSSRGGQRTGANVPTF. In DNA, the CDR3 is TGTCCCAGCAGCCGGGGGGGACAGCGAACTGGGGCCAACGTCCCGACTTTC.

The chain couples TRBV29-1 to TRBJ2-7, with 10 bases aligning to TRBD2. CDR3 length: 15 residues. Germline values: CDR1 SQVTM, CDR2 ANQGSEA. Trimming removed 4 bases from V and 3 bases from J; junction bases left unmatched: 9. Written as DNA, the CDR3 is TGCAGCGTTGTAGCACGGGCTAGCGGGAGCTACGAGCAGTACTTC. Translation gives CSVVARASGSYEQYF.

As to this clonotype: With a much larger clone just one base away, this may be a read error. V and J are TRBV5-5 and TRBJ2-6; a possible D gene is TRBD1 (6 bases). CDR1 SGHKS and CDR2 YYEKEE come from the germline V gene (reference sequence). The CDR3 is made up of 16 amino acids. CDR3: CVSSRDMSSGANVLTF. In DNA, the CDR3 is TGTGTCAGCAGCCGGGACATGAGCTCTGGGGCCAACGTCCTGACTTTC.

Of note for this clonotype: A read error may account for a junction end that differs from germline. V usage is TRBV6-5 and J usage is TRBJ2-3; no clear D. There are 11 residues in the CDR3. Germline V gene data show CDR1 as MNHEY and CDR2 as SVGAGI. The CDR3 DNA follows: TGTGTCAGCAGAGACACAGAAACGCAGTATTTT. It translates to CVSRDTETQYF.

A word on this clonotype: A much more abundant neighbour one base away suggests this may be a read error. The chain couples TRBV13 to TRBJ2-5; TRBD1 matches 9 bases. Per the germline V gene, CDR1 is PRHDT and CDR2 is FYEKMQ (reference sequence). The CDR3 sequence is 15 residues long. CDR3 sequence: CANSTGQGLEETQYF. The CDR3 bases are TGTGCCAACAGCACCGGACAGGGGCTCGAGGAGACCCAGTACTTC.

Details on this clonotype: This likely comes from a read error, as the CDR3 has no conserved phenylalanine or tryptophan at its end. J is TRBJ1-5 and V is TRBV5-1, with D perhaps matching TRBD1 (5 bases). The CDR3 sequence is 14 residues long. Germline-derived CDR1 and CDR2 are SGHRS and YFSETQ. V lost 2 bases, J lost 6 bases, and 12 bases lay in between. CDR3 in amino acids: CASSLGDAAQPQHC. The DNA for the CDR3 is TGCGCCAGCAGCTTAGGGGACGCGGCTCAGCCCCAGCATTGT.

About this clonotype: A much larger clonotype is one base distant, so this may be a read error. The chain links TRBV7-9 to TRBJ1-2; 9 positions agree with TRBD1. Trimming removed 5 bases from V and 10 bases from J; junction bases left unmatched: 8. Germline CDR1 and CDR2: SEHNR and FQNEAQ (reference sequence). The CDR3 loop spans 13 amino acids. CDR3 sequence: CASSLQGARDYTF. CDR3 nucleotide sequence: TGTGCCAGCAGCCTACAGGGGGCGAGAGACTACACCTTC.

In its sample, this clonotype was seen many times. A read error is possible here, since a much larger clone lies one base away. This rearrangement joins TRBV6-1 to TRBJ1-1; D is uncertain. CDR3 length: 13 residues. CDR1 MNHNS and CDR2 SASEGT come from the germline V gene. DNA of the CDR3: TGTGACAGCAGTCAGAGCGGGGAGGGAAGAGCTTTCTTT. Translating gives CDSSQSGEGRAFF.

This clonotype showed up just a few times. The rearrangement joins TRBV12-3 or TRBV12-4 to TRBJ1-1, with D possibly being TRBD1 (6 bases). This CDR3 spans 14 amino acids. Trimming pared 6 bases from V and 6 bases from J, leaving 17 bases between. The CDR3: CASRITGPRSEAFF. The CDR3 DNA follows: TGTGCCAGCAGAATTACAGGGCCGCGGTCTGAAGCTTTCTTT.

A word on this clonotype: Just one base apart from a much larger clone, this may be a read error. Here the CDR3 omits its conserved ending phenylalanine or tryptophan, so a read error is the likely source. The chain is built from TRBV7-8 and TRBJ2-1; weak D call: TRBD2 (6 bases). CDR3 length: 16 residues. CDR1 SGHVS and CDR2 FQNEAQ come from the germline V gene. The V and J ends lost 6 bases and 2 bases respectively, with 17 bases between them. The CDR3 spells CASSTFGGITYNEQFL. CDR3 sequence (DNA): TGTGCCAGCAGTACCTTTGGGGGGATTACCTACAATGAGCAGTTCTTA.

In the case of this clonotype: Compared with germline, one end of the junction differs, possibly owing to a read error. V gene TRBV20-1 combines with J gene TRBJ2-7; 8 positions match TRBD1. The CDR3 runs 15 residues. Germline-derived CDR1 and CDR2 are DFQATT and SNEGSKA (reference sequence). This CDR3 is CSVRARTGPFYEQYF. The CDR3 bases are TGCAGTGTTAGAGCCAGGACAGGGCCTTTCTACGAGCAGTACTTC.

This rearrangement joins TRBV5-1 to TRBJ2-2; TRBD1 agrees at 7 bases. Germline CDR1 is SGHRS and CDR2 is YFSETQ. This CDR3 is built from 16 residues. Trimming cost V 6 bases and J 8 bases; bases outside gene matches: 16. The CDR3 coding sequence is TGCGCCAGCAACCCCCGGGACAGCTTTCCCACAGGGGAGCTGTTTTTT. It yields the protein CASNPRDSFPTGELFF.

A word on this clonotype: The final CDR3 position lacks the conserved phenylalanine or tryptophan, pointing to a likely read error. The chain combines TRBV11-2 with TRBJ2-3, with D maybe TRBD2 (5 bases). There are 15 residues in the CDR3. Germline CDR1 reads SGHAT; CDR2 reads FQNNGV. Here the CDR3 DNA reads TGTGCTAGCAGCGCTGGTCGGGGTTTAGCAAATACGCAGTATCTT. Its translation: CASSAGRGLANTQYL.

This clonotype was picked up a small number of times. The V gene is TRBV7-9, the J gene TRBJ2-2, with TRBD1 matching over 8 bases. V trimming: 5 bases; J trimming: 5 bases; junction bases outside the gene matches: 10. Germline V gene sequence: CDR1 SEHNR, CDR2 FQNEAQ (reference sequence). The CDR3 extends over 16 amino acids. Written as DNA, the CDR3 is TGTGCCAGCAGCGGACCTCAGGGGGCGCTTACCGGGGAGCTGTTTTTT. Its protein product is CASSGPQGALTGELFF.

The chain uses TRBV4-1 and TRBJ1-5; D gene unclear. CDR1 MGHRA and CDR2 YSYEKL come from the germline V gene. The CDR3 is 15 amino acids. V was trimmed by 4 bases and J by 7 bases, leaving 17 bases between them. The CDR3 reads CASSRGTERWQPQHF. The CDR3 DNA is TGCGCCAGCAGCCGGGGAACAGAAAGGTGGCAGCCCCAGCATTTT.